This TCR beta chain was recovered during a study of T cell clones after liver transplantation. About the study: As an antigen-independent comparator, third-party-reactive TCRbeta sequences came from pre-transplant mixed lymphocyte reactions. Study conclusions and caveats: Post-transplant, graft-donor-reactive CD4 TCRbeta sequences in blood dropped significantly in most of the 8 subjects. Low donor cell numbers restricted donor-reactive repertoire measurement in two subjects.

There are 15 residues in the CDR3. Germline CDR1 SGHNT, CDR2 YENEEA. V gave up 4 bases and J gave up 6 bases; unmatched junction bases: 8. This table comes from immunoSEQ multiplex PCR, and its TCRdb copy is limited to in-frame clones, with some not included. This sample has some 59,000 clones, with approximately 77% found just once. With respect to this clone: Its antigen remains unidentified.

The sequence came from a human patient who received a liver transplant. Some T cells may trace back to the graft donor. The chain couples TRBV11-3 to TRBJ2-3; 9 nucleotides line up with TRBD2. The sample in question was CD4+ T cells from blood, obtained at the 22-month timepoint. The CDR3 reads CASSWPGLATDTQYF. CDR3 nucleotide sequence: TGTGCCAGCAGCTGGCCGGGACTAGCAACCGATACGCAGTATTTT.